The T cell receptor (beta chain) described here comes from a study of identical twins. TCRdb re-analysed the 5' RACE reads in MiXCR, keeping a single row per CDR3 protein. The data hold under 250,000 distinct CDR3 sequences, with about 13% observed a single time. Between the trimmed V and J ends, which lost 0 bases and 2 bases, there was a span of 9 bases. The CDR3 sequence is 14 residues long. CDR1 is DFQATT, CDR2 SNEGSKA, per germline (reference sequence). The sample was also linked to a second study, of yellow fever vaccine responses in identical twins.

Sequenced material: memory (CD45RO+) T cells sorted from blood. The chain carries TRBV20-1 and TRBJ2-3; D is possibly TRBD1 (5 bases). The origin of this receptor is a woman aged 18 to 35 in good health. The CDR3 nucleotides read TGCAGTGCTAGAGATCCGACAGCCACAGATACGCAGTATTTT. This gives the protein CSARDPTATDTQYF.